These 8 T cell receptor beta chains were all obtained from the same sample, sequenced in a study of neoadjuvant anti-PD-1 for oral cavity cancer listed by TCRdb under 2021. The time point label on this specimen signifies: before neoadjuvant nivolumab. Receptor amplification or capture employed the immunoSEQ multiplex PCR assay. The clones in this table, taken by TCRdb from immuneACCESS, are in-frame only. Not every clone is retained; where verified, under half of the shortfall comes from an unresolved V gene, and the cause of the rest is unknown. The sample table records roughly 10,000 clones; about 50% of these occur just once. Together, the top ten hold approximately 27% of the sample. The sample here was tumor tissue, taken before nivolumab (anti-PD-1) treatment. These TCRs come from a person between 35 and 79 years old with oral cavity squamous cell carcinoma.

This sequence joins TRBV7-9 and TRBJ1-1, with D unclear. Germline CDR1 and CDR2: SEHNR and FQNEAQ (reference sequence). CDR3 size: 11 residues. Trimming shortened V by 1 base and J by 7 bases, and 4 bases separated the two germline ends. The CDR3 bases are TGTGCCAGCAGCTTAGGGGGTGAAGCTTTCTTT. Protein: CASSLGGEAFF.

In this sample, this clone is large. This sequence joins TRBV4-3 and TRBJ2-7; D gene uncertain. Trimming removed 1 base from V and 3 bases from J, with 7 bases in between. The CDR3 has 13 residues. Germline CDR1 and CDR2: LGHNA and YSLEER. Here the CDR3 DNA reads TGCGCCAGCAGCCAAGGGCCGGACTACGAGCAGTACTTC. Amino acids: CASSQGPDYEQYF.

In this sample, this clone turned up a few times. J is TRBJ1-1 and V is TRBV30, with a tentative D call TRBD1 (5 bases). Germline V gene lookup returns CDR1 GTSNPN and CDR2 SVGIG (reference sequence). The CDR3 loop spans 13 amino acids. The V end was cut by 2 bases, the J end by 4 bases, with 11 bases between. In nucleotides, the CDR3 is TGTGCCTGGAGTCCCCCAGGGCCCACTGAAGCTTTCTTT. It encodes CAWSPPGPTEAFF.

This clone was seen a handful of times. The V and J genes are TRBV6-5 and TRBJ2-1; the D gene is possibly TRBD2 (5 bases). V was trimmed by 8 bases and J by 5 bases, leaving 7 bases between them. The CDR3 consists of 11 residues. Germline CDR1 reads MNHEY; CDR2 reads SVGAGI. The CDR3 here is CASGRNNEQFF. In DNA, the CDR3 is TGTGCCAGCGGGAGAAACAATGAGCAGTTCTTC.

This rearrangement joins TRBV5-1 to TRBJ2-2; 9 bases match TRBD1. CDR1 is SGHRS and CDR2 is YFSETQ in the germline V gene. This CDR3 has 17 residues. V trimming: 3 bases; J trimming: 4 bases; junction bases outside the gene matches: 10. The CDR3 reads CASSSITGGVRTGELFF. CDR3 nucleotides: TGCGCCAGCAGCTCGATCACAGGGGGCGTACGCACCGGGGAGCTGTTTTTT.

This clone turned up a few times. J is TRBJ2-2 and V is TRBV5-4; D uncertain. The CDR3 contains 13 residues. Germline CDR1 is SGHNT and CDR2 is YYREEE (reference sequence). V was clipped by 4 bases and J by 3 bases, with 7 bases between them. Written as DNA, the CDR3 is TGTGCCAGCAGCGGATTCTACACCGGGGAGCTGTTTTTT. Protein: CASSGFYTGELFF.

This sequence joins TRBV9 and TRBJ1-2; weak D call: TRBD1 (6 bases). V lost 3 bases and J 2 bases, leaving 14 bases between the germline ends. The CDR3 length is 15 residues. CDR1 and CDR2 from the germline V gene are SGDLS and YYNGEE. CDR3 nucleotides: TGTGCCAGCAGCGCACAGGGTACCCAAAACTATGGCTACACCTTC. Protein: CASSAQGTQNYGYTF.

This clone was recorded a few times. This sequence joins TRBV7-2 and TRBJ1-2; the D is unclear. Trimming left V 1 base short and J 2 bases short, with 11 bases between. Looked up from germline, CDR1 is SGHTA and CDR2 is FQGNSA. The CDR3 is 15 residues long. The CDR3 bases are TGTGCCAGCAGCTTAGGCAGTAACGGAAACTATGGCTACACCTTC. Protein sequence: CASSLGSNGNYGYTF.